One sample yielded the 28 T cell receptor beta chains listed below, sequenced in a study of tumor-infiltrating lymphocytes in primary liver carcinoma. TCR beta cDNA was made from approximately 500 ng total RNA with a constant-region primer. Each TCR beta library was derived from three nested multiplex PCR rounds that employed slightly modified ARM-PCR. The first two PCR rounds used TRBV1-TRBV30 forward primers with a C-beta reverse primer, roughly 10 cycles each. Using its own MiXCR run on the multiplex PCR reads, TCRdb lists one record per CDR3 protein. The repertoire consists of fewer than 150,000 distinct CDR3 sequences, with approximately 70% occurring once and the leading ten covering around 9.7%. It was from roughly 20-30 mg of unsorted bulk tissue that RNA and DNA were co-extracted. The specimen was liver tumor tissue from sampling region 1. The sample's subset: tumor region T1, superior pole. The origin of the receptors is a woman aged 60 to 75 with primary liver carcinoma and hepatitis B virus infection.

Regarding this clonotype: A read error may produce the germline difference seen at one junction end. J is TRBJ1-5 and V is TRBV28, with TRBD1 as a possible D gene (6 bases). This CDR3 spans 14 amino acids. CDR1 is MDHEN and CDR2 is SYDVKM in the germline V gene. CDR3 loop: CASSLGGRGQSQHF. The CDR3 nucleotides are TGTGCCAGCAGCCTCGGGGGGCGAGGTCAGTCCCAGCACTTT.

In the case of this clonotype: This could be a read error, since a much larger clone is one nucleotide away. The J gene is TRBJ2-1, the V gene TRBV6-5; TRBD2 matches 8 bases. CDR1 and CDR2 from the germline V gene are MNHEY and SVGAGI. CDR3 length: 15 amino acids. CDR3 loop: CASSYFSGEYNGQFF. DNA for the CDR3: TGTGCCAGCAGTTACTTTAGCGGGGAGTACAATGGGCAGTTCTTC.

About this clonotype: A read error may account for a junction end that differs from germline. This rearrangement joins TRBV12-3 or TRBV12-4 to TRBJ2-1, with TRBD2 matching 8 bases. The CDR3 runs 19 residues. CDR3 sequence: CAGSPGGVIRSGGYNEQFF. CDR3 bases: TGCGCCGGCAGCCCGGGGGGGGTGATACGTAGCGGAGGGTACAATGAGCAGTTCTTC.

On this clonotype itself: A much larger clone lies one base from this, so it may be a read error. V is TRBV4-2 and J is TRBJ1-3; TRBD1 matches 8 bases. The V gene's germline CDR1 is LGHNA and CDR2 YNFKEQ. After removal of 3 bases from V and 4 bases from J, the junction contained 5 bases not matched to a gene. This CDR3 region has 15 residues. The CDR3 region has the DNA TGTGCCAGCAGCCATAAGACAGGGGTCGGAAACACCATATATTTT. Protein product: CASSHKTGVGNTIYF.

The sample holds a few counts of this clonotype. Germline and junction disagree at one end, which may indicate a read error. The J gene is TRBJ2-2, the V gene TRBV11-1; D call uncertain. The CDR3 is 17 residues long. Germline CDR1 is SGHAT and CDR2 is FQDESV (reference sequence). The CDR3 spells CASSARPFQVNTGELFF. The CDR3 DNA is TGTGCCAGCAGCGCCCGGCCGTTCCAAGTTAACACTGGGGAGCTGTTTTTT. Supplemented by reference TRBV11-1 and TRBJ2-2, the full variable domain reads EAEVAQSPRYKITEKSQAVAFWCDPISGHATLYWYRQILGQGPELLVQFQDESVVDDSQLPKDRFSAERLKGVDSTLKIQPAELGDSAMYLCASSARPFQVNTGELFFGEGSRLTVL.

This clonotype appeared once. This chain joins TRBV5-1 and TRBJ2-1; 10 nucleotides match TRBD1. V was clipped by 1 base and J by 15 bases; unmatched bases: 16. The germline CDR1 and CDR2 sequences are SGHRS and YFSETQ. The CDR3 length is 16 residues. CDR3 coding DNA: TGCGCCAGCAGCTTGCTCTTCGGGACAGGGGTAGGCGCGGTGTTCTTC. Translation: CASSLLFGTGVGAVFF.

Details on this clonotype: A much larger clonotype is one base distant, so this may be a read error. This chain connects TRBV29-1 to TRBJ1-1, with TRBD1 matching over 9 bases. Germline CDR1 is SQVTM and CDR2 is ANQGSEA. V lost 0 bases and J lost 11; bases outside the gene matches: 10. The CDR3 loop spans 14 amino acids. The CDR3 spells CSVEEGGQGIVAFF. The CDR3 DNA sequence: TGCAGCGTTGAAGAGGGGGGACAGGGTATCGTGGCTTTCTTT.

About this clonotype: Relative to the germline gene, one junction end is altered; a read error may explain this. The CDR3 sequence is CASSQDHGGVGTYEQYF. CDR3 nucleotide sequence: TGCGCCAGCAGCCAGGACCACGGCGGAGTTGGGACCTATGAGCAGTACTTC. The V gene is TRBV4-1, the J gene TRBJ2-7; D is perhaps TRBD1 or TRBD2 (5 bases each). CDR1 is MGHRA and CDR2 is YSYEKL in the germline V gene. The CDR3 contains 17 residues.

The rearrangement uses TRBV10-3 and TRBJ2-2; D is perhaps TRBD2 (5 bases). Trimming took 6 bases from V and 13 from J, leaving 24 bases between them. Per the germline V gene, CDR1 is ENHRY and CDR2 is SYGVKD. The CDR3 has 15 amino acids. The CDR3 sequence is CAIRGAETNTWGLFF. CDR3 in DNA: TGTGCCATCAGGGGAGCGGAAACGAACACCTGGGGGCTGTTTTTT.

Turning to this clonotype: This may come from a read error, since a much larger clone is one base off. No conserved phenylalanine or tryptophan ends this CDR3, so it is likely a read error. The chain links TRBV7-8 to TRBJ2-7; D perhaps matches TRBD2 (5 bases). The CDR3 runs to 15 residues. V lost 3 bases to trimming and J lost 0 bases, with 12 bases between them. Per the germline V gene, CDR1 is SGHVS and CDR2 is FQNEAQ. The CDR3 DNA sequence: TGTGCCAGCAGCTTCCTAGCCCTGGACTCCTACGAGCAGTACCTC. This encodes CASSFLALDSYEQYL.

The chain links TRBV4-1 to TRBJ2-1; 7 bases align to TRBD2. J was trimmed by 0 bases and V by 6 bases; bases with no gene match: 11. Germline CDR1 and CDR2: MGHRA and YSYEKL. The CDR3 contains 17 residues. CDR3 amino acids: CASSWTSGIVSYNEQFF. Written as DNA, the CDR3 is TGCGCCAGCAGTTGGACTAGTGGGATAGTCTCCTACAATGAGCAGTTCTTC.

This clonotype was detected a few times. A much larger clone sits a single nucleotide away, making a read error possible. The V gene is TRBV6-6, the J gene TRBJ2-7; 9 bases line up with TRBD1. Germline CDR1 reads MNHNY; CDR2 reads SVGAGI (reference sequence). The CDR3 length is 13 residues. CDR3 residues: CTSSSRQGDEQYF. The CDR3 region has the DNA TGTACCAGCAGTTCCAGACAGGGGGACGAGCAGTACTTC.

This clonotype was detected once. This clone may be a read error of a much larger clone one base away. The CDR3 is CTSSYSNRPGGHYEQYF. The CDR3 region has the DNA TGTACCAGCAGTTACTCGAACCGGCCAGGGGGGCACTACGAGCAGTACTTC. V and J are TRBV6-6 and TRBJ2-7; D is perhaps TRBD1 (7 bases). The germline CDR1 and CDR2 sequences are MNHNY and SVGAGI (reference sequence). The CDR3 is 17 residues long.

This chain joins TRBV6-1 and TRBJ1-1; D is uncertain. The CDR3 runs 13 residues. Germline V CDR1 and CDR2: MNHNS, SASEGT. The germline V and J ends were trimmed by 4 bases and 3 bases, with 9 bases remaining between them. The CDR3 DNA reads TGTGCCAGCAGTGCCGGAGAGGACACTGAAGCTTTCTTT. Protein product: CASSAGEDTEAFF.

In regard to this clonotype: Compared with germline, one end of the junction differs, possibly owing to a read error. This sequence joins TRBV11-2 and TRBJ2-2, with 12 bases that match TRBD2. Per germline, CDR1 SGHAT and CDR2 FQNNGV. The CDR3 length is 15 residues. CDR3 sequence: CASSLGLAGTWELFF. DNA for the CDR3: TGTGCTAGCAGCTTGGGACTAGCGGGCACCTGGGAGCTGTTTTTT.

Comments on this clonotype: At one boundary the junction diverges from the germline segment, which might be a read error. The chain recombines TRBV11-1 with TRBJ1-2; possibly TRBD1 for D (5 bases). CDR1 is SGHAT and CDR2 is FQDESV in the germline V gene (reference sequence). The CDR3 is 16 amino acids. The DNA for the CDR3 is TGTACCAGCAGCCTCACACCACGCGGGACTAACTGTGGCTACACCTTC. Protein product: CTSSLTPRGTNCGYTF. The variable domain in full, completed from reference TRBV11-1 and TRBJ1-2, reads EAEVAQSPRYKITEKSQAVAFWCDPISGHATLYWYRQILGQGPELLVQFQDESVVDDSQLPKDRFSAERLKGVDSTLKIQPAELGDSAMYLCTSSLTPRGTNCGYTFGSGTRLTVV.

Concerning this clonotype: A read error may explain this, as a much larger clone is one base away. The chain has TRBV4-1 and TRBJ1-2; no clear D. V dropped 4 bases and J dropped 0 bases, with 12 bases sitting between them. CDR1 and CDR2 (germline): MGHRA, YSYEKL. The CDR3 sequence is 15 residues long. CDR3 coding DNA: TGCGCCAGCAGCCGGGTGGCTGCTGCTAACTATGGCTACACCTTC. Its translation: CASSRVAAANYGYTF.

Notes on this clonotype: The junction and the germline gene differ at one end; a read error may be behind it. The chain is built from TRBV5-1 and TRBJ2-2, with 9 bases fitting TRBD2. There are 16 residues in the CDR3. Germline values: CDR1 SGHRS, CDR2 YFSETQ. The CDR3 nucleotides are TGCGTCAGCAGCTCTCCTAGCGGGGCGAACACCGGGGAGCTGTTTTTT. Protein: CVSSSPSGANTGELFF.

The chain links TRBV11-2 to TRBJ2-6, with TRBD2 as a possible D gene (6 bases). V shed 6 bases and J shed 6 bases, with 21 bases lying between them. Germline V gene lookup returns CDR1 SGHAT and CDR2 FQNNGV. This CDR3 has 17 amino acids. CDR3 sequence (DNA): TGTGCCAGCAGACCTGACCTCGGGGCGCGGGAGGCCAACGTCCTGACTTTC. Residues: CASRPDLGAREANVLTF.

As for this clonotype: Compared with germline, one end of the junction differs, possibly owing to a read error. V gene TRBV11-2 combines with J gene TRBJ2-7, with 10 nucleotides matching TRBD1. The germline V gene encodes CDR1 SGHAT and CDR2 FQNNGV. The CDR3 has 18 residues. CDR3 sequence reads: CVSSGGQGSARLYSEQYF. The DNA of the CDR3 is TGTGTCAGCAGCGGGGGACAGGGGTCGGCTAGACTTTATAGCGAGCAGTACTTC.

Details on this clonotype: The missing conserved phenylalanine or tryptophan at the end of this CDR3 makes a read error likely. The chain recombines TRBV12-3 or TRBV12-4 with TRBJ2-6; D is possibly TRBD1 (5 bases). This CDR3 has 15 residues. The CDR3 protein is CTSSLRRAGANVLTL. The DNA for the CDR3 is TGTACCAGCAGCTTGCGCAGGGCAGGGGCCAACGTCCTGACTCTC.

Comments on this clonotype: A much larger clone sits a single nucleotide away, making a read error possible. The chain uses TRBV6-5 and TRBJ1-1; D is unresolved. The CDR3 runs to 17 residues. Germline V gives CDR1 MNHEY, CDR2 SVGAGI. CDR3 amino acids: CAGSYSIAGNGNTEAFF. The CDR3 bases are TGTGCCGGCAGTTACTCGATAGCGGGGAACGGGAACACTGAAGCTTTCTTT.

In this sample, this clonotype turned up a few times. The chain links TRBV10-1 to TRBJ2-1, with 7 positions matching TRBD1. The CDR3 is 15 residues long. V lost 6 bases to trimming and J lost 4 bases; unmatched junction nucleotides: 9. Germline V gene data show CDR1 as WNHNN and CDR2 as SYGVQD (reference sequence). The CDR3 region is CASSDTGVGYNEQFF. The DNA for the CDR3 is TGCGCCAGCAGCGATACAGGGGTCGGGTACAATGAGCAGTTCTTC.

Details on this clonotype: Given a much more abundant clone one base away, this may be a read error. The V gene is TRBV11-2, the J gene TRBJ2-7, with D tentatively TRBD2 (5 bases). The CDR3 runs 17 residues. CDR1 is SGHAT and CDR2 is FQNNGV in the germline V gene. This CDR3 reads CASSLPHTGSWFYKQYF. The CDR3 nucleotides are TGTGCCAGCAGCTTACCCCATACGGGGTCCTGGTTCTACAAGCAGTACTTC.

This clonotype occurred many times. The chain joins TRBV11-2 to TRBJ1-1, with D perhaps TRBD1 (5 bases). V dropped 4 bases and J dropped 11 bases, with 17 bases sitting between them. Per germline, CDR1 SGHAT and CDR2 FQNNGV. There are 13 residues in the CDR3. This CDR3 is CASSWRMGEGAFF. DNA for the CDR3: TGTGCCAGCAGCTGGCGGATGGGCGAGGGGGCTTTCTTT.

This clonotype occurred many times. The gene calls are TRBV11-2 and TRBJ2-7; D gene ambiguous. Trimming removed 4 bases from V and 3 bases from J, with 19 bases in between. From germline, CDR1 is SGHAT and CDR2 FQNNGV. CDR3 length equals 16 residues. The CDR3 DNA is TGTGCCAGCAGCTACCAACCCACGGTCTCCCACTACGAGCAGTACTTC. It encodes CASSYQPTVSHYEQYF.

This clonotype came up once. This likely comes from a read error, as the CDR3 has no conserved phenylalanine or tryptophan at its end. Because the CDR3's place on the DNA is in doubt, the DNA is left out and the CDR3 is given as listed by TCRdb. The chain carries TRBV12-3 or TRBV12-4 and TRBJ1-1; TRBD1, the table's D call, was not compared with the DNA. The CDR3 comprises 12 residues, both ends counted. The CDR3 is CASSRGLRGTFY.

This clonotype was seen only a few times. The V and J genes are TRBV28 and TRBJ1-2; a weak D match, TRBD1 (6 bases). There are 12 residues in the CDR3. V was trimmed by 6 bases and J by 11 bases, leaving 16 bases between them. CDR1 is MDHEN and CDR2 is SYDVKM in the germline V gene. The CDR3 spells CASRYTGSGYTF. The CDR3 coding sequence is TGTGCCAGCAGGTATACAGGGTCTGGATACACCTTC.